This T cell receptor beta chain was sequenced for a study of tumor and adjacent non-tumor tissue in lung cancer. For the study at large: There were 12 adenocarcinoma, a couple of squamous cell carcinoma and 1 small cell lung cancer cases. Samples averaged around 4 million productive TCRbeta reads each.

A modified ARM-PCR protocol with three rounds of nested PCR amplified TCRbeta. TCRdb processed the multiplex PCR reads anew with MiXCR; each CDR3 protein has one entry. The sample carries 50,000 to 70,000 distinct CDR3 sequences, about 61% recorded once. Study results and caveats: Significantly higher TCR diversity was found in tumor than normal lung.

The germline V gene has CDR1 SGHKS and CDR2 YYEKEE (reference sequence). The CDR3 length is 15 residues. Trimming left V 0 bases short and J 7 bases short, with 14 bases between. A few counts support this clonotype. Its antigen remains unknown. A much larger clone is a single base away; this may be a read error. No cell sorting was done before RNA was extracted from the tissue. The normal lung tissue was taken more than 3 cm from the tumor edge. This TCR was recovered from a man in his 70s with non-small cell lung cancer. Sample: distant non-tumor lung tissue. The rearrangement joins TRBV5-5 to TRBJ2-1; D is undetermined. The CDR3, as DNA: TGTGCCAGCAGCTTGGGGCAAGGAATTAAGAATGAGCAGTTCTTC. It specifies CASSLGQGIKNEQFF. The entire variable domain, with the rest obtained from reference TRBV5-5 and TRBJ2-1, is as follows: DAGVTQSPTHLIKTRGQQVTLRCSPISGHKSVSWYQQVLGQGPQFIFQYYEKEERGRGNFPDRFSARQFPNYSSELNVNALLLGDSALYLCASSLGQGIKNEQFFGPGTRLTVL.